These 7 T cell receptor beta chains originate from one sample sequenced in a study of T-cell memory formation after mild COVID-19. TCRdb fed the 5' RACE reads into MiXCR, producing one record per CDR3 protein. The sample has around 300,000 distinct CDR3 sequences, roughly 13% seen once. Sequenced material: PBMCs or a T cell subset sorted from them (not recorded which). These receptors were collected from a young man who had mild COVID-19 (a few samples of this study predate the infection). Cell type and time point are not known.

This clonotype showed up just a few times. The chain carries TRBV6-5 and TRBJ2-2; D gene uncertain. Germline V gene data show CDR1 as MNHEY and CDR2 as SVGAGI. Trimming stripped 3 bases from V and 2 bases from J, with 10 bases between. This CDR3 is built from 15 residues. CDR3 region: CASSYSLLNTGELFF. The CDR3 DNA reads as TGTGCCAGCAGTTATAGCTTATTAAACACCGGGGAGCTGTTTTTT.

The rearrangement links TRBV30 to TRBJ2-1, with unresolved D. This CDR3 is 12 amino acids long. From germline, CDR1 is GTSNPN and CDR2 SVGIG (reference sequence). V gave up 3 bases and J gave up 6 bases, with 9 bases separating them. CDR3 in amino acids: CAWRGSPNEQFF. Here the CDR3 DNA reads TGTGCCTGGAGAGGGTCCCCCAATGAGCAGTTCTTC.

This chain links TRBV18 with TRBJ2-7, with TRBD1 matching over 7 bases. The J segment lost 2 bases and the V segment lost 8 bases, leaving 6 bases of the junction unmatched. There are 13 residues in the CDR3. Germline V gene lookup returns CDR1 KGHSH and CDR2 LQKENI. The chain's CDR3 is CASATGSTYEQYV. CDR3 nucleotides: TGTGCCAGCGCGACAGGGAGCACCTACGAGCAGTACGTC.

In this sample, this clonotype turned up a few times. V is TRBV6-2 or TRBV6-3 and J is TRBJ2-7, with D possibly matching TRBD2 (5 bases). CDR3 size: 12 residues. Germline V gene sequence: CDR1 MNHEY, CDR2 SVGEGT. V lost 2 bases and J 3 bases, leaving 5 bases between the germline ends. The CDR3 DNA sequence: TGTGCCAGCAGTTACGGACTCTACGAGCAGTACTTC. Amino acids: CASSYGLYEQYF.

This clonotype was seen a few times. The chain recombines TRBV7-3 with TRBJ2-7; D gene ambiguous. Trimming pared 5 bases from V and 4 bases from J, leaving 12 bases between. CDR1 and CDR2 from the germline V gene are SGHTA and FQGTGA. The CDR3 sequence is 13 residues long. The CDR3 spells CASSPMEPYEQYF. As DNA, the CDR3 is TGTGCCAGCAGCCCGATGGAGCCATACGAGCAGTACTTC.

This sequence joins TRBV9 and TRBJ1-2; D possibly corresponds to TRBD1 (6 bases). From germline, CDR1 is SGDLS and CDR2 YYNGEE. The CDR3 extends over 14 amino acids. V gave up 0 bases and J gave up 4 bases, with 10 bases separating them. Here the CDR3 reads CASSVGQGTYGYTF. The CDR3 nucleotides read TGTGCCAGCAGCGTAGGCCAGGGGACCTATGGCTACACCTTC. Based on the CDR3 plus reference TRBV9 and TRBJ1-2, the full variable domain is DSGVTQTPKHLITATGQRVTLRCSPRSGDLSVYWYQQSLDQGLQFLIQYYNGEERAKGNILERFSAQQFPDLHSELNLSSLELGDSALYFCASSVGQGTYGYTFGSGTRLTVV.

This clonotype occurred a few times. The chain carries TRBV5-1 and TRBJ1-1, with D perhaps TRBD1 (5 bases). V was pared by 2 bases and J by 2 bases, with 10 bases between. Germline V gene lookup returns CDR1 SGHRS and CDR2 YFSETQ. This CDR3 has 14 residues. CDR3 protein: CASSFGTSNTEAFF. CDR3 nucleotide sequence: TGCGCCAGCAGCTTCGGGACGAGCAACACTGAAGCTTTCTTT.